This T cell receptor beta chain was sequenced in a study of PD-1 blockade in classical Hodgkin lymphoma. Points from the study as a whole: Healthy donors reportedly exceeded newly diagnosed patients in baseline TCR diversity. Possibly reflecting disease activity or prior therapy, repertoire differences have causes that remain undefined.

Time point of the sample: newly diagnosed, previously untreated cHL patient sample. Negative selection with magnets was how CD8+ T cells were isolated from the thawed PBMCs. Assay used: immunoSEQ multiplex PCR; TCRdb lists only in-frame clones, some missing. Of about 4,200 clones in the sample, more than 65% were seen once. As for this clone: The antigen remains undetermined.

The sequence was obtained from a human donor with classical Hodgkin lymphoma. The sequencing sample was made of CD8+ T cells from blood.

The chain's CDR3 is CASSPQGGGLEGNTIYF. CDR3 in DNA: TGCGCCAGCAGCCCCCAGGGAGGAGGGTTGGAAGGAAACACCATATATTTT. The chain links TRBV4-1 to TRBJ1-3; maybe TRBD1 (5 bases). This CDR3 spans 17 amino acids. V dropped 4 bases and J dropped 4 bases, with 20 bases sitting between them. Germline values: CDR1 MGHRA, CDR2 YSYEKL.